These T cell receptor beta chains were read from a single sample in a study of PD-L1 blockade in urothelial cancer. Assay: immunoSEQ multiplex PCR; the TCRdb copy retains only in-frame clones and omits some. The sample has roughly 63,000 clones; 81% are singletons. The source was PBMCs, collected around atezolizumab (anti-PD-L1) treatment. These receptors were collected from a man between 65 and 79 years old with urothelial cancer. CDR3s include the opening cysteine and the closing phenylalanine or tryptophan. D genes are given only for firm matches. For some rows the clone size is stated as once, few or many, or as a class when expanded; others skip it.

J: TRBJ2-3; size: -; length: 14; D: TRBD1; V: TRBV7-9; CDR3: CASSLEGATDTQYF; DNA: TGTGCCAGCAGCTTAGAGGGGGCCACAGATACGCAGTATTTT
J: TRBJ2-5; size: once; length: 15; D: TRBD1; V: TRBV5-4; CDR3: CASSFRDRQEETQYF; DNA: TGTGCCAGCAGCTTCCGGGACAGGCAAGAAGAGACCCAGTACTTC
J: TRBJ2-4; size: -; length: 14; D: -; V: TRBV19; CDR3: CASSIAVYGDIQYF; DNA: TGTGCCAGTAGTATAGCCGTCTATGGAGACATTCAGTACTTC
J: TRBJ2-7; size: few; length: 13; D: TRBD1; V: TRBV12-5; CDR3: CASGLSGGHEQYF; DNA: TGTGCTAGTGGTCTGTCAGGGGGCCACGAGCAGTACTTC
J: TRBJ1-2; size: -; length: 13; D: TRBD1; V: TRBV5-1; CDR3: CASSTDRDYGYTF; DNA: TGCGCCAGCAGCACGGACAGGGACTATGGCTACACCTTC
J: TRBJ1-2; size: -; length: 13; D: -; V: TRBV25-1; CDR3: CASSETFNYGYTF; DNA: TGTGCCAGCAGTGAAACTTTCAACTATGGCTACACCTTC
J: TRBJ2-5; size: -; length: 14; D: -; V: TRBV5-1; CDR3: CASRTERGKETQYF; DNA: TGCGCCAGCAGAACCGAAAGGGGGAAAGAGACCCAGTACTTC
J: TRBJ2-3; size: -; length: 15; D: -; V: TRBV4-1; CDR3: CASSQSGHHTDTQYF; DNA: TGCGCCAGCAGCCAATCGGGACACCACACAGATACGCAGTATTTT
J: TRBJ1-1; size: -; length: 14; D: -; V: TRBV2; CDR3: CASSVGGFDTEAFF; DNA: TGTGCCAGCAGTGTCGGGGGGTTCGACACTGAAGCTTTCTTT
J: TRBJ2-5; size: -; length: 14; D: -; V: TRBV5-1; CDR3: CASSLGPSEETQYF; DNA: TGCGCCAGCAGCTTGGGACCATCGGAGGAGACCCAGTACTTC
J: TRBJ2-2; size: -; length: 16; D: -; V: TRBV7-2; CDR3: CASSLGNSPNTGELFF; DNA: TGTGCCAGCAGCTTAGGAAACAGTCCGAACACCGGGGAGCTGTTTTTT
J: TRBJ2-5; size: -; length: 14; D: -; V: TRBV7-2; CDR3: CASSLSSAEETQYF; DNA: TGTGCCAGCAGCTTAAGTAGCGCCGAAGAGACCCAGTACTTC
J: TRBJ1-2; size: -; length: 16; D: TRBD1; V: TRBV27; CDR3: CASSSQRGQGAYGYTF; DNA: TGTGCCAGCAGTTCTCAACGGGGACAGGGGGCTTATGGCTACACCTTC
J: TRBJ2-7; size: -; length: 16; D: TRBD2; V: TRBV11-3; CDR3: CASSPAWSGSSYEQYF; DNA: TGTGCCAGCAGCCCGGCCTGGAGCGGGAGCTCCTACGAGCAGTACTTC
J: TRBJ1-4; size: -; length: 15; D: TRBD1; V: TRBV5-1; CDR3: CASSWNRDRGEKLFF; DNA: TGCGCCAGCAGCTGGAACCGGGACAGGGGTGAAAAACTGTTTTTT
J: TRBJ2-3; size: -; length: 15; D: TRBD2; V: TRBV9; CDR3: CASSVGSGRPDTQYF; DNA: TGTGCCAGCAGCGTAGGAAGCGGGAGGCCAGATACGCAGTATTTT
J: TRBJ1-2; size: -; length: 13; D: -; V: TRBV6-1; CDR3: CASRREGNYGYTF; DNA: TGTGCCAGCCGCCGGGAGGGGAACTATGGCTACACCTTC
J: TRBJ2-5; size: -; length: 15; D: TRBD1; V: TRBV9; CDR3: CASSVGTGVGETQYF; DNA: TGTGCCAGCAGCGTAGGTACAGGGGTTGGGGAGACCCAGTACTTC
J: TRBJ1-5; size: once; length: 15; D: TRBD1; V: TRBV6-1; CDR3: CASGVRTGSNQPQHF; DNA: TGTGCCAGCGGGGTACGGACAGGGAGCAATCAGCCCCAGCATTTT
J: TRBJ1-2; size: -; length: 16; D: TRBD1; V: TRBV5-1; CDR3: CASSLRGQPNDYGYTF; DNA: TGCGCCAGCAGCTTGAGGGGACAGCCCAACGACTATGGCTACACCTTC
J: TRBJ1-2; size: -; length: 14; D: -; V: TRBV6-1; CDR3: CASRLTGQYSVFTF; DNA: TGTGCCAGCAGGCTAACCGGACAGTACTCCGTCTTCACCTTC
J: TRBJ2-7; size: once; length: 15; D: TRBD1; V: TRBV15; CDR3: CATSRALGQGYEQYF; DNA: TGTGCCACCAGCAGAGCTCTCGGACAGGGTTACGAGCAGTACTTC
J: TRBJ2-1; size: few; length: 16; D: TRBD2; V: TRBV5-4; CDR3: CASRLLSGSSYNEQFF; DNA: TGTGCCAGCAGATTACTTAGCGGGAGCTCCTACAATGAGCAGTTCTTC
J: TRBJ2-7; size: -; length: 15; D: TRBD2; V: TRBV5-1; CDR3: CASSLAASGGYEQYF; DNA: TGCGCCAGCAGCTTGGCCGCTAGCGGGGGTTACGAGCAGTACTTC
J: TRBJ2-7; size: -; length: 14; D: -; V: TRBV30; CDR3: CAWSVGRSSYEQYF; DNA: TGTGCCTGGAGTGTTGGGAGGAGCTCCTACGAGCAGTACTTC
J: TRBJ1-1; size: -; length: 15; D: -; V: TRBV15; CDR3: CATSRGSEENTEAFF; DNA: TGTGCCACCAGCAGAGGGTCTGAGGAGAACACTGAAGCTTTCTTT
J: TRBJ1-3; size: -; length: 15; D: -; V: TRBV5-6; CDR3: CASSSIMGAGNTIYF; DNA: TGTGCCAGCAGCTCTATTATGGGGGCGGGAAACACCATATATTTT
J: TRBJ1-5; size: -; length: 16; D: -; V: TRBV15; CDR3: CATSRGLTEGNQPQHF; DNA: TGTGCCACCAGCAGAGGACTAACCGAGGGCAATCAGCCCCAGCATTTT